The 29 T cell receptor beta chains presented below share a single source sample, sequenced in a study of post-analysis software for immune sequencing data. Study findings and constraints: The study found TRBV5-6, TRBV5-1 and TRBV20-1 among about five TRBV segments more frequent in patients than controls.

Unique molecular identifiers were built into the TCR beta cDNA libraries. MiXCR, applied by TCRdb to the PCR reads, yields one record per CDR3 protein. The repertoire has roughly 540,000 distinct CDR3 sequences, under 40% of them found once; the top ten carry roughly 6%. Their recognized antigens are unknown. Sequencing was carried out using blood. The receptors stem from a girl aged 2 to 17 with multiple sclerosis.

This clonotype was seen a few times. The rearrangement uses TRBV29-1 and TRBJ2-3; D tentatively fits TRBD1 or TRBD2 (6 bases each). The germline V gene has CDR1 SQVTM and CDR2 ANQGSEA. The CDR3 has 14 amino acids. Trimming took off 6 bases at V and 4 bases at J, with 17 bases between the two ends. The CDR3 DNA follows: TGCAGCGTCCCTCGACGGGGGCGGGCAGATACGCAGTATTTT. This encodes CSVPRRGRADTQYF.

This clonotype was picked up a small number of times. The chain employs TRBV5-1 and TRBJ2-3; D is undetermined. This CDR3 is built from 12 residues. Germline V gene sequence: CDR1 SGHRS, CDR2 YFSETQ. With 1 base removed from V and 6 bases from J, the gap between germline ends came to 6 bases. The CDR3 sequence is CASSLTEDTQYF. The CDR3, as DNA: TGCGCCAGCAGCTTGACGGAGGATACGCAGTATTTT. Variable domain in full (rest from reference TRBV5-1 and TRBJ2-3): KAGVTQTPRYLIKTRGQQVTLSCSPISGHRSVSWYQQTPGQGLQFLFEYFSETQRNKGNFPGRFSGRQFSNSRSEMNVSTLELGDSALYLCASSLTEDTQYFGPGTRLTVL.

V and J are TRBV27 and TRBJ1-2, with TRBD1 matching 9 bases. Looked up from germline, CDR1 is MNHEY and CDR2 is SMNVEV (reference sequence). With 5 bases clipped from V and 8 bases from J, the junction kept 9 bases outside the gene matches. CDR3 length equals 14 residues. CDR3 nucleotide sequence: TGTGCCAGCAGTACTAGGGACAGGGTGTCCGGCTACACCTTC. This gives the protein CASSTRDRVSGYTF.

CDR3 DNA sequence: TGCGCCAGCAGCCCCCGGGACAGGGACTCCTACGAGCAGTACTTC. This translates into CASSPRDRDSYEQYF. The rearrangement uses TRBV5-1 and TRBJ2-7; TRBD1 matches at 9 bases. The germline gives CDR1 SGHRS, CDR2 YFSETQ. The CDR3 length is 15 residues. J was trimmed by 0 bases and V by 4 bases; bases with no gene match: 5. Filled out from reference TRBV5-1 and TRBJ2-7, the complete variable domain reads KAGVTQTPRYLIKTRGQQVTLSCSPISGHRSVSWYQQTPGQGLQFLFEYFSETQRNKGNFPGRFSGRQFSNSRSEMNVSTLELGDSALYLCASSPRDRDSYEQYFGPGTRLTVT.

A few counts support this clonotype. The chain combines TRBV12-3 or TRBV12-4 with TRBJ2-1; maybe TRBD1 (6 bases). The length of the CDR3 is 12 residues. Trimming took off 6 bases at V and 8 bases at J, with 11 bases between the two ends. CDR3 residues: CASRWTVDEQFF. The CDR3 DNA follows: TGTGCCAGCAGGTGGACAGTAGATGAGCAGTTCTTC.

This chain links TRBV5-1 with TRBJ2-3; 12 bases map to TRBD2. The ends lost 4 bases at V and 3 bases at J; junction bases unmatched: 9. The CDR3 is 17 residues long. Germline CDR1 and CDR2: SGHRS and YFSETQ. CDR3 region: CASSPGLLAGGTDTQYF. The CDR3 region has the DNA TGCGCCAGCAGCCCGGGACTCCTAGCGGGGGGGACAGATACGCAGTATTTT.

This clonotype showed up just a few times. CDR3 sequence reads: CASRRGTVINNYGYTF. The CDR3 nucleotides read TGTGCCAGCAGGCGGGGGACAGTGATTAATAACTATGGCTACACCTTC. The gene calls are TRBV6-5 and TRBJ1-2, with 7 bases aligning to TRBD1. The CDR3 spans 16 residues. Germline CDR1 reads MNHEY; CDR2 reads SVGAGI. With 6 bases clipped from V and 1 base from J, the junction kept 11 bases outside the gene matches.

This chain joins TRBV3-1 and TRBJ2-1, with TRBD1 as a possible D gene (5 bases). Germline-derived CDR1 and CDR2 are LGHDT and YNNKEL (reference sequence). This CDR3 is built from 14 residues. Trimming left V 5 bases short and J 7 bases short, with 15 bases between. Here the CDR3 reads CASSRGVSLNEQFF. Here the CDR3 DNA reads TGTGCCAGCAGCAGGGGCGTCTCCTTAAATGAGCAGTTCTTC.

The chain carries TRBV14 and TRBJ2-5, with 8 bases matching TRBD2. V gave up 0 bases and J gave up 0 bases; unmatched junction bases: 6. The CDR3 length is 17 residues. The V gene's germline CDR1 is SGHDN and CDR2 FVKESK. CDR3 in amino acids: CASSQDDTGGNQETQYF. The CDR3 DNA follows: TGTGCCAGCAGCCAAGACGATACGGGGGGGAACCAAGAGACCCAGTACTTC.

This clonotype was detected only a few times. This chain joins TRBV7-3 and TRBJ2-5, with D possibly TRBD2 on 6 matching bases. The V gene's germline CDR1 is SGHTA and CDR2 FQGTGA. There are 15 residues in the CDR3. V was cut by 2 bases and J by 1 base, with 11 bases left in between. The CDR3 bases are TGTGCCAGCAGCTTATCTGGCGGGGCCCAAGAGACCCAGTACTTC. Its translation: CASSLSGGAQETQYF.

V is TRBV7-9 and J is TRBJ1-2; 7 bases are shared with TRBD1. From germline, CDR1 is SEHNR and CDR2 FQNEAQ (reference sequence). The CDR3 runs 16 residues. Trimming cost V 1 base and J 4 bases; bases outside gene matches: 9. The DNA of the CDR3 is TGTGCCAGCAGCTTAGGCCTCCTGACAGGGACCTATGGCTACACCTTC. It codes for CASSLGLLTGTYGYTF.

Only a few counts were recorded for this clonotype. This chain links TRBV10-3 with TRBJ1-1, with 11 bases aligning to TRBD1. The ends lost 10 bases at V and 6 bases at J; junction bases unmatched: 16. Germline loops: CDR1 ENHRY, CDR2 SYGVKD. The CDR3 spans 16 residues. DNA of the CDR3: TGTGCCACATCAAATCATTTGGGACAGGGGGTGTCTGAAGCTTTCTTT. As protein: CATSNHLGQGVSEAFF.

This chain connects TRBV18 to TRBJ2-7; unclear D gene. The CDR3 is 12 residues long. The ends were cut back, 1 base at V and 2 bases at J, with 3 bases in the middle. The V gene's germline CDR1 is KGHSH and CDR2 LQKENI. The CDR3 protein is CASSPQAYEQYF. The CDR3 bases are TGTGCCAGCTCACCACAAGCCTACGAGCAGTACTTC.

V is TRBV5-6 and J is TRBJ2-3, with TRBD1 matching over 8 bases. J gave up 5 bases and V 3 bases, and 2 bases lay outside the gene matches. The germline V gene encodes CDR1 SGHDT and CDR2 YYEEEE. The CDR3 sequence is 13 residues long. The CDR3 bases are TGTGCCAGCAGCTGGGACAGGCAAGATACGCAGTATTTT. Its protein is CASSWDRQDTQYF.

The genes are TRBV27 and TRBJ1-5; 8 bases are a match to TRBD1. The CDR3 length is 17 residues. The ends lost 1 base at V and 4 bases at J; junction bases unmatched: 9. Per germline, CDR1 MNHEY and CDR2 SMNVEV (reference sequence). The CDR3: CASSLYTGRGRNQPQHF. The DNA of the CDR3 is TGTGCCAGCAGTTTATATACAGGCAGGGGGCGTAATCAGCCCCAGCATTTT.

In this sample, this clonotype turned up a few times. This chain links TRBV24-1 with TRBJ2-6; D gene ambiguous. This CDR3 has 18 residues. V lost 0 bases, J lost 2 bases, and 13 bases lay in between. Germline V lookup: CDR1 KGHDR, CDR2 SFDVKD. CDR3 residues: CATSDLRATAAGANVLTF. Written as DNA, the CDR3 is TGTGCCACCAGTGATTTGCGGGCCACGGCAGCTGGGGCCAACGTCCTGACTTTC.

Note on this clonotype: Its ends do not fully match the called genes, so a read error is possible. The gene calls are TRBV5-1 and TRBJ1-4; 9 positions match TRBD1. CDR1 is SGHRS, CDR2 YFSETQ, per germline. The CDR3 sequence is 15 residues long. CDR3 region: CASSPTRQGGEKRFF. The CDR3 DNA sequence: TGCGCCAGCAGCCCGACCCGACAGGGGGGTGAAAAACGGTTTTTT. Full variable domain (remainder filled in from reference TRBV5-1 and TRBJ1-4): KAGVTQTPRYLIKTRGQQVTLSCSPISGHRSVSWYQQTPGQGLQFLFEYFSETQRNKGNFPGRFSGRQFSNSRSEMNVSTLELGDSALYLCASSPTRQGGEKRFFGSGTQLSVL.

This chain joins TRBV3-1 and TRBJ1-2; D is uncertain. CDR3 length: 15 residues. CDR1 LGHDT and CDR2 YNNKEL come from the germline V gene (reference sequence). V was trimmed by 2 bases and J by 2 bases, leaving 12 bases between them. The CDR3 DNA reads as TGTGCCAGCAGCCAAACCAGTAGCCGAAACTATGGCTACACCTTC. Residues: CASSQTSSRNYGYTF.

The table lists this clonotype with a few counts. The chain uses TRBV12-3 or TRBV12-4 and TRBJ1-2; the match to TRBD1 covers 8 bases. CDR3 length: 15 amino acids. V lost 6 bases, J lost 3 bases, and 9 bases stayed unmatched. The CDR3 is CASSLQGVGYYGYTF. CDR3 nucleotides: TGTGCCAGCAGCCTACAGGGGGTAGGGTACTATGGCTACACCTTC.

This clonotype was picked up a small number of times. V usage is TRBV6-5 and J usage is TRBJ2-5; 10 bases match TRBD2. This CDR3 region has 18 residues. Germline V CDR1 and CDR2: MNHEY, SVGAGI. The ends lost 2 bases at V and 1 base at J; junction bases unmatched: 10. Here the CDR3 reads CASSYGLAGVVGQETQYF. CDR3 DNA: TGTGCCAGCAGTTACGGGCTAGCGGGAGTAGTAGGCCAAGAGACCCAGTACTTC.

The chain carries TRBV20-1 and TRBJ1-1; no reliable D call. V shed 6 bases and J shed 2 bases, with 10 bases lying between them. Germline assignment: CDR1 DFQATT and CDR2 SNEGSKA (reference sequence). The CDR3 loop spans 12 amino acids. CDR3 nucleotides: TGCAGTGCACCCCTCAATAACACTGAAGCTTTCTTT. It yields the protein CSAPLNNTEAFF.

This clonotype showed up just a few times. This CDR3 is CSVGQVQLTDTQYF. The CDR3 region has the DNA TGCAGCGTAGGGCAGGTCCAGCTCACAGATACGCAGTATTTT. The chain recombines TRBV29-1 with TRBJ2-3; no definite D call. Germline V CDR1 and CDR2: SQVTM, ANQGSEA. Deletions cut 6 bases from V and 2 bases from J, with 15 bases between. The CDR3 extends over 14 amino acids.

The chain uses TRBV24-1 and TRBJ1-2, with 11 bases that match TRBD1. CDR3 length: 17 amino acids. Germline V gives CDR1 KGHDR, CDR2 SFDVKD. V lost 2 bases and J lost 1; bases outside the gene matches: 5. The CDR3: CATSDSGQGGGNYGYTF. The CDR3 nucleotides read TGTGCCACCAGTGATTCGGGACAGGGGGGAGGTAACTATGGCTACACCTTC.

This clonotype showed up just a few times. The chain joins TRBV29-1 to TRBJ2-6; no definite D call. CDR3 length: 15 residues. Looked up from germline, CDR1 is SQVTM and CDR2 is ANQGSEA. V was pared by 3 bases and J by 1 base, with 10 bases between. CDR3: CSVERRHSGANVLTF. The CDR3 DNA follows: TGCAGCGTTGAGAGACGCCATTCTGGGGCCAACGTCCTGACTTTC.

In its sample, this clonotype was seen once. A read error may produce the germline difference seen at one junction end. The chain has TRBV7-2 and TRBJ2-1; D is ambiguous. From germline, CDR1 is SGHTA and CDR2 FQGNSA. This CDR3 spans 14 amino acids. The CDR3 is CASSPRRVYDEQFF. The CDR3 coding sequence is TGTGCCAGCAGCCCCAGACGGGTCTACGATGAGCAGTTCTTC.

This clonotype was seen a few times. J is TRBJ2-6 and V is TRBV6-5; 13 bases are a match to TRBD2. Germline CDR1 MNHEY, CDR2 SVGAGI. The CDR3 runs to 20 residues. Trimming at V came to 2 bases and at J to 0 bases, leaving 7 bases not matched to a gene. The DNA for the CDR3 is TGTGCCAGCAGTTACCGGACTAGCGGGGGTTCAGGCTCTGGGGCCAACGTCCTGACTTTC. It codes for CASSYRTSGGSGSGANVLTF.

This clonotype was detected ten times or more. This chain links TRBV20-1 with TRBJ1-1, with 9 nucleotides matching TRBD1. Germline V gene data show CDR1 as DFQATT and CDR2 as SNEGSKA (reference sequence). Unmatched junction bases numbered 4, after V lost 6 bases and J lost 5 bases. The CDR3 is made up of 12 amino acids. CDR3 sequence: CSAYGQGTEAFF. CDR3 in DNA: TGCAGTGCATACGGACAGGGGACTGAAGCTTTCTTT.

This clonotype has a handful of counts. This chain links TRBV20-1 with TRBJ2-1, with 9 bases that match TRBD2. This CDR3 has 16 amino acids. CDR1 is DFQATT and CDR2 is SNEGSKA in the germline V gene (reference sequence). V shed 6 bases and J 2 bases; nucleotides not matched to a gene: 11. CDR3 in amino acids: CSAGPLAGGPYNEQFF. The CDR3 DNA is TGCAGTGCAGGGCCTTTGGCGGGGGGGCCCTACAATGAGCAGTTCTTC.

The rearrangement uses TRBV21-1 and TRBJ2-5. TRBV21-1 is shown as a pseudogene. This CDR3 is built from 17 residues. This CDR3 reads CASSNSGGQTDQETQYF. CDR3 nucleotide sequence: TGTGCCAGCAGCAACTCCGGTGGGCAGACGGACCAAGAGACCCAGTACTTC.